This passage covers 9 T cell receptor beta chains from one sample sequenced in a study of cytomegalovirus exposure and HLA in healthy donors. The method was immunoSEQ multiplex PCR; TCRdb's version includes in-frame clones alone and lacks a portion of them. The sample holds some 90,000 clones, roughly 84% seen once. The sequenced sample was PBMCs. Receptors originate from a man younger than 35 in good health and CMV-seropositive.

This clone has a handful of counts. The chain joins TRBV14 to TRBJ2-7, with D possibly matching TRBD1 (6 bases). With 1 base removed from V and 2 bases from J, the gap between germline ends came to 9 bases. CDR1 and CDR2 (germline): SGHDN, FVKESK. This CDR3 region has 14 residues. The CDR3 DNA follows: TGTGCCAGCAGCCAAGGGACAGCAACCTACGAGCAGTACTTC. This sequence encodes CASSQGTATYEQYF.

In DNA, the CDR3 is TGTGCCAGCAGTTTTTCCTCGAGCTCCTACAATGAGCAGTTCTTC. It is translated as CASSFSSSSYNEQFF. This chain connects TRBV28 to TRBJ2-1; D is unclear. The ends were cut back, 3 bases at V and 0 bases at J, with 9 bases in the middle. CDR1 is MDHEN, CDR2 SYDVKM, per germline. This CDR3 is 15 amino acids long. Using reference TRBV28 and TRBJ2-1 for the parts outside the CDR3, the full variable domain is DVKVTQSSRYLVKRTGEKVFLECVQDMDHENMFWYRQDPGLGLRLIYFSYDVKMKEKGDIPEGYSVSREKKERFSLILESASTNQTSMYLCASSFSSSSYNEQFFGPGTRLTVL.

The gene calls are TRBV5-5 and TRBJ2-3; 7 bases agree with TRBD2. CDR1 and CDR2 (germline): SGHKS, YYEKEE (reference sequence). The CDR3 sequence is 15 residues long. V dropped 0 bases and J dropped 0; count of bases not matched to a gene: 1. CDR3: CASSLVGGSTDTQYF. Written as DNA, the CDR3 is TGTGCCAGCAGCTTGGTGGGGGGGAGCACAGATACGCAGTATTTT. Supplemented by reference TRBV5-5 and TRBJ2-3, the full variable domain reads DAGVTQSPTHLIKTRGQQVTLRCSPISGHKSVSWYQQVLGQGPQFIFQYYEKEERGRGNFPDRFSARQFPNYSSELNVNALLLGDSALYLCASSLVGGSTDTQYFGPGTRLTVL.

This chain joins TRBV4-3 and TRBJ2-2; 9 nucleotides match TRBD2. The length of the CDR3 is 17 residues. Germline CDR1 and CDR2: LGHNA and YSLEER. With 0 bases clipped from V and 6 bases from J, the junction kept 8 bases outside the gene matches. The CDR3 DNA sequence: TGCGCCAGCAGCCAAGATAGGCTAGCGGGGAGCGCCGGGGAGCTGTTTTTT. Protein product: CASSQDRLAGSAGELFF.

The V gene is TRBV2, the J gene TRBJ2-7; perhaps TRBD1 as D (6 bases). Germline lookup yields CDR1 SNHLY and CDR2 FYNNEI. This CDR3 has 14 amino acids. V gave up 3 bases and J gave up 3 bases, with 12 bases separating them. CDR3 nucleotides: TGTGCCAGCAGTGATATGGGACAAAGCTACGAGCAGTACTTC. Protein product: CASSDMGQSYEQYF.

This rearrangement joins TRBV5-1 to TRBJ2-1; weak D call: TRBD1 (5 bases). The CDR3 has 13 residues. Germline CDR1 SGHRS, CDR2 YFSETQ. V gave up 4 bases and J gave up 5 bases, with 10 bases separating them. The CDR3 bases are TGCGCCAGCAGCACGCAGGGAAACAATGAGCAGTTCTTC. It specifies CASSTQGNNEQFF.

This clone was found a few times. As DNA, the CDR3 is TGTGCCAGCAGTGTCGGGACAAGCAATGAAAAACTGTTTTTT. The encoded protein is CASSVGTSNEKLFF. This chain joins TRBV25-1 and TRBJ1-4, with TRBD1 as a possible D gene (6 bases). Trimming cost V 4 bases and J 5 bases, with 11 bases left between them. The CDR3 has 14 residues. In germline, CDR1 is MGHDK, CDR2 SYGVNS.

The sample holds one count of this clone. V is TRBV7-9 and J is TRBJ2-3, with TRBD2 matching over 9 bases. V gave up 5 bases and J gave up 4 bases; unmatched junction bases: 13. This CDR3 contains 17 residues. Germline CDR1 and CDR2: SEHNR and FQNEAQ (reference sequence). CDR3 region: CASSPRKAGGPADTQYF. In DNA form, the CDR3 reads TGTGCCAGCAGCCCAAGAAAGGCGGGAGGGCCTGCAGATACGCAGTATTTT.

The V gene is TRBV7-6, the J gene TRBJ2-3; maybe TRBD2 (5 bases). Germline V gene lookup returns CDR1 SGHVS and CDR2 FNYEAQ. Trimming stripped 1 base from V and 2 bases from J, with 7 bases between. The CDR3 extends over 14 amino acids. CDR3 in amino acids: CASSLVSATDTQYF. The CDR3 region has the DNA TGTGCCAGCAGCTTAGTTAGCGCCACAGATACGCAGTATTTT.